The next 28 T cell receptor beta chains were all read from a single sample in a study of CD8 T cells in ankylosing spondylitis. Study-level points and caveats: Ankylosing spondylitis blood seemed to carry a telltale TCR beta motif made of roughly eight highly homologous variants.

TCRdb called the 5' RACE reads again in MiXCR, with one record for every CDR3 protein. Of roughly 440,000 distinct CDR3 sequences in the sample, under 20% were seen once. Their antigens remain unidentified. Material for sequencing was blood, either unsorted or a sorted T cell fraction (not recorded which). Receptor source: a male donor with ankylosing spondylitis.

Concerning this clonotype: Germline and junction disagree at one end, which may indicate a read error. The gene calls are TRBV12-5 and TRBJ2-1; D is tentatively TRBD1 or TRBD2 (6 bases each). The CDR3 is 15 amino acids. CDR1 LGHNT and CDR2 FRNRAP come from the germline V gene. CDR3 residues: CASGGRGLNDNKQFF. The CDR3 region has the DNA TGTGCTAGTGGGGGACGGGGGCTTAACGACAATAAGCAGTTCTTC.

The chain uses TRBV20-1 and TRBJ2-2; D gene unclear. The CDR3 spans 13 residues. The V and J ends lost 0 bases and 4 bases respectively, with 6 bases between them. Germline V CDR1 and CDR2: DFQATT, SNEGSKA (reference sequence). The CDR3, as DNA: TGCAGTGCTAGAGACTCAGGCACCGGGGAGCTGTTTTTT. Protein sequence: CSARDSGTGELFF.

This clonotype was seen many times. CDR3 nucleotides: TGTGCCAGCAGTCCCTACAGCACAGATACGCAGTATTTT. Its translation: CASSPYSTDTQYF. The rearrangement links TRBV12-3 or TRBV12-4 to TRBJ2-3; D ambiguous. V shed 5 bases and J shed 0 bases, with 6 bases lying between them. The CDR3 consists of 13 residues.

This clonotype was detected only a few times. The rearrangement uses TRBV28 and TRBJ2-1, with a weak D call TRBD2 (5 bases). The CDR3 extends over 15 amino acids. V lost 4 bases and J lost 5, with 15 bases in between. Germline assignment: CDR1 MDHEN and CDR2 SYDVKM. CDR3 DNA sequence: TGTGCCAGCAGTTCTTTCTCCGGGAAACACAATGAGCAGTTCTTC. It translates to CASSSFSGKHNEQFF.

The V and J genes are TRBV15 and TRBJ1-5, with TRBD1 as a possible D gene (6 bases). Trimming shortened V by 0 bases and J by 0 bases, and 15 bases separated the two germline ends. In germline, CDR1 is LNHNV, CDR2 YYDKDF (reference sequence). There are 18 residues in the CDR3. The CDR3 spells CATSRDHLGGGSNQPQHF. The CDR3 DNA reads as TGTGCCACCAGCAGAGATCATTTGGGGGGCGGTAGCAATCAGCCCCAGCATTTT.

In this sample, this clonotype turned up many times. The chain recombines TRBV5-1 with TRBJ1-1; unclear D gene. The CDR3 extends over 15 amino acids. V was pared by 0 bases and J by 1 base, with 10 bases between. Germline CDR1 reads SGHRS; CDR2 reads YFSETQ. CDR3 coding DNA: TGCGCCAGCAGCTTGGAGGGCGGGAGGAACACTGAAGCTTTCTTT. Its protein product is CASSLEGGRNTEAFF. Filled out from reference TRBV5-1 and TRBJ1-1, the complete variable domain reads KAGVTQTPRYLIKTRGQQVTLSCSPISGHRSVSWYQQTPGQGLQFLFEYFSETQRNKGNFPGRFSGRQFSNSRSEMNVSTLELGDSALYLCASSLEGGRNTEAFFGQGTRLTVV.

This clonotype was counted ten times or more. In DNA, the CDR3 is TGCAGTGCTAGAGATATCAATCAGCCCCAGCATTTT. It encodes CSARDINQPQHF. J is TRBJ1-5 and V is TRBV20-1, with D unresolved. Germline CDR1 reads DFQATT; CDR2 reads SNEGSKA (reference sequence). Trimming pared 0 bases from V and 3 bases from J, leaving 3 bases between. The CDR3 sequence is 12 residues long.

This sequence joins TRBV20-1 and TRBJ2-1, with 10 bases matching TRBD1. J lost 7 bases, V lost 2 bases, and 11 bases had no gene match. CDR1 is DFQATT, CDR2 SNEGSKA, per germline (reference sequence). This CDR3 has 16 amino acids. CDR3 bases: TGCAGTGCTAGACGAGGACAGGGGGTGATCGTAAATGAGCAGTTCTTC. Amino acids: CSARRGQGVIVNEQFF.

This chain links TRBV28 with TRBJ2-1, with 8 bases matching TRBD2. With 5 bases clipped from V and 7 bases from J, the junction kept 10 bases outside the gene matches. Looked up from germline, CDR1 is MDHEN and CDR2 is SYDVKM. The CDR3 totals 15 residues. As DNA, the CDR3 is TGTGCCAGCAGTCCACCGGGACTAGGGTTGAATGAGCAGTTCTTC. Its translation is CASSPPGLGLNEQFF.

This rearrangement joins TRBV7-2 to TRBJ2-2; 10 bases align to TRBD2. The CDR3 sequence is 15 residues long. With 5 bases clipped from V and 5 bases from J, the junction kept 5 bases outside the gene matches. CDR1 SGHTA and CDR2 FQGNSA come from the germline V gene. The CDR3 reads CASSPIAGGTGELFF. The CDR3 DNA sequence: TGTGCCAGCAGCCCCATAGCGGGGGGTACCGGGGAGCTGTTTTTT.

In its sample, this clonotype was seen a few times. The chain carries TRBV5-1 and TRBJ2-3; no definite D call. V dropped 4 bases and J dropped 6 bases, with 9 bases sitting between them. This CDR3 comprises 12 residues. Germline V CDR1 and CDR2: SGHRS, YFSETQ. CDR3 bases: TGCGCCAGCAGCCTCAACTGGGATACGCAGTATTTT. Its translation: CASSLNWDTQYF.

This clonotype was seen at least ten times. V gene TRBV29-1 combines with J gene TRBJ1-2; unclear D gene. The V gene lost 0 bases and the J gene lost 4 bases, with 9 bases spanning the gap. Looked up from germline, CDR1 is SQVTM and CDR2 is ANQGSEA. The CDR3 contains 13 residues. The CDR3 protein is CSVEDLDSYGYTF. DNA for the CDR3: TGCAGCGTTGAAGATCTCGACTCCTATGGCTACACCTTC.

This clonotype has a handful of counts. The chain couples TRBV9 to TRBJ1-5; D is uncertain. V lost 2 bases, J lost 4 bases, and 10 bases lay in between. Germline assignment: CDR1 SGDLS and CDR2 YYNGEE. The length of the CDR3 is 14 residues. This CDR3 is CASSVYGGNQPQHF. CDR3 bases: TGTGCCAGCAGCGTCTACGGTGGGAATCAGCCCCAGCATTTT.

In DNA form, the CDR3 reads TGTGCCACCAGTAGACCAACCCAAATTAGGGCTAGCGGGAGGGCAGATACGCAGTATTTT. Protein sequence: CATSRPTQIRASGRADTQYF. This sequence joins TRBV24-1 and TRBJ2-3; the match to TRBD2 covers 12 bases. The junction had 19 bases not matched to a gene; V was cut back by 6 bases and J by 4 bases. Germline CDR1 reads KGHDR; CDR2 reads SFDVKD. CDR3 length: 20 residues.

The rearrangement joins TRBV29-1 to TRBJ2-5; TRBD2 matches 13 bases. Germline V lookup: CDR1 SQVTM, CDR2 ANQGSEA. With 4 bases clipped from V and 5 bases from J, the junction kept 13 bases outside the gene matches. The CDR3 is 17 residues long. In DNA form, the CDR3 reads TGCAGCGTTGCAGGGGGCGCGGGACTAGCGGGATGGGAGACCCAGTACTTC. This gives the protein CSVAGGAGLAGWETQYF.

This clonotype has just a few counts. The chain combines TRBV15 with TRBJ1-2; D uncertain. The CDR3 length is 14 residues. The germline V gene encodes CDR1 LNHNV and CDR2 YYDKDF (reference sequence). Trimming shortened V by 4 bases and J by 3 bases, and 12 bases separated the two germline ends. CDR3 nucleotides: TGTGCCACCAGCAAAGGGAAATTGGACTATGGCTACACCTTC. Encoded protein: CATSKGKLDYGYTF.

The rearrangement joins TRBV20-1 to TRBJ1-2, with TRBD1 as a possible D gene (6 bases). V was trimmed by 6 bases and J by 4 bases, leaving 18 bases between them. Germline V gene data show CDR1 as DFQATT and CDR2 as SNEGSKA (reference sequence). The length of the CDR3 is 14 residues. The CDR3 here is CSAPYSGDGYGYTF. The CDR3 nucleotides are TGCAGTGCGCCCTACTCAGGGGATGGCTATGGCTACACCTTC.

The rearrangement uses TRBV6-6 and TRBJ2-1; D is unclear. Trimming took 2 bases from V and 12 from J, leaving 14 bases between them. The CDR3 has 13 residues. Per the germline V gene, CDR1 is MNHNY and CDR2 is SVGAGI (reference sequence). The CDR3 region is CASSYVLTLGQFF. DNA of the CDR3: TGTGCCAGCAGTTACGTCCTCACCCTTGGGCAGTTCTTC.

The CDR3 sequence is CASSLDGPGTAYYEQYF. CDR3 coding DNA: TGTGCCAGCAGCTTAGATGGTCCCGGGACAGCTTATTACGAGCAGTACTTC. The chain uses TRBV11-2 and TRBJ2-7; TRBD1 agrees at 7 bases. The CDR3 runs to 17 residues. The germline CDR1 and CDR2 sequences are SGHAT and FQNNGV. J was trimmed by 4 bases and V by 0 bases; bases with no gene match: 12.

This clonotype came up many times. The chain is built from TRBV12-3 or TRBV12-4 and TRBJ2-5; D may match TRBD1 or TRBD2 (7 bases each). This CDR3 spans 15 amino acids. Trimming stripped 7 bases from V and 4 bases from J, with 19 bases between. As DNA, the CDR3 is TGTGCCAGCAAATTTGCAGGGGGAGGGGGAGAGACCCAGTACTTC. This codes for CASKFAGGGGETQYF.

This clonotype was observed at least ten times. This chain joins TRBV20-1 and TRBJ2-7; D may be TRBD2 (5 bases). The CDR3 loop spans 12 amino acids. Trimming left V 1 base short and J 2 bases short, with 6 bases between. Looked up from germline, CDR1 is DFQATT and CDR2 is SNEGSKA (reference sequence). The CDR3 region has the DNA TGCAGTGCTAGAGCGGGGACCTACGAGCAGTACTTC. It is translated as CSARAGTYEQYF.

A few counts support this clonotype. The chain has TRBV7-3 and TRBJ1-2, with a tentative D call TRBD1 (6 bases). This CDR3 has 15 residues. Germline loops: CDR1 SGHTA, CDR2 FQGTGA. Trimming shortened V by 5 bases and J by 3 bases, and 16 bases separated the two germline ends. The CDR3 loop reads CASSPSGGGYYGYTF. As DNA, the CDR3 is TGTGCCAGCAGCCCCTCTGGGGGGGGCTACTATGGCTACACCTTC.

The rearrangement uses TRBV24-1 and TRBJ2-1; D is uncertain. CDR3 length: 13 residues. Trimming cost V 3 bases and J 5 bases, with 7 bases left between them. The V gene's germline CDR1 is KGHDR and CDR2 SFDVKD. The CDR3 here is CATSDSRNNEQFF. CDR3 DNA sequence: TGTGCCACCAGTGATAGCAGAAACAATGAGCAGTTCTTC.

This clonotype was detected only a few times. This chain links TRBV12-5 with TRBJ1-4; D is uncertain. CDR3 length: 19 amino acids. The germline V gene has CDR1 LGHNT and CDR2 FRNRAP. V lost 0 bases and J 5 bases, leaving 22 bases between the germline ends. DNA for the CDR3: TGTGCTAGTGGTTTGGTAGGGCCCGGAGCGAGGGAATTAAATGAAAAACTGTTTTTT. Amino acid sequence: CASGLVGPGARELNEKLFF.

The chain couples TRBV21-1 to TRBJ2-5; the D call in the table, TRBD1, was not verified against the DNA. TRBV21-1 has pseudogene status. The CDR3 consists of 20 residues. The CDR3 reads CASRTPTTGGSERHQETQYF. CDR3 coding DNA: TGTGCCAGCAGAACGCCCACGACAGGGGGCTCCGAGAGACACCAAGAGACCCAGTACTTC.

V usage is TRBV28 and J usage is TRBJ2-1; TRBD1 aligns across 11 bases. Per the germline V gene, CDR1 is MDHEN and CDR2 is SYDVKM. There are 15 residues in the CDR3. Unmatched junction bases numbered 4, after V lost 5 bases and J lost 4 bases. As DNA, the CDR3 is TGTGCCAGCAGTGGGGGACAGGGGGGGTACAATGAGCAGTTCTTC. The encoded protein is CASSGGQGGYNEQFF.

This clonotype has only a few counts. J is TRBJ1-4 and V is TRBV20-1; D unclear. Germline V lookup: CDR1 DFQATT, CDR2 SNEGSKA (reference sequence). The CDR3 spans 12 residues. This CDR3 is CASSPQNEKLFF. The CDR3 nucleotides read TGCGCTTCGAGCCCCCAGAATGAAAAACTGTTTTTT.

In its sample, this clonotype was seen many times. The chain's CDR3 is CASSTTSGKIETQYF. CDR3 nucleotides: TGTGCCAGCAGCACGACTAGCGGGAAAATTGAGACCCAGTACTTC. The gene calls are TRBV12-3 or TRBV12-4 and TRBJ2-5; 11 bases agree with TRBD2. The CDR3 has 15 amino acids. V dropped 6 bases and J dropped 5; count of bases not matched to a gene: 8.